One and the same sample provided the 5 T cell receptor beta chains below, sequenced in a study of cytomegalovirus exposure and HLA in healthy donors. Primers included in the PCR were 60 Vbeta and 13 Jbeta primers. Using immunoSEQ multiplex PCR, the repertoire was profiled, and TCRdb retains in-frame clones only, with some absent. The sample shows around 150,000 clones, roughly 85% of them seen only once. Sequenced sample: PBMCs. Source of these receptors: a man aged 18 to 30 in good health and CMV-seropositive.

This sequence joins TRBV5-1 and TRBJ1-6, with 8 bases fitting TRBD1. The germline CDR1 and CDR2 sequences are SGHRS and YFSETQ. With V trimmed by 0 bases and J by 7 bases, 6 bases remained unmatched. The CDR3 totals 16 residues. The CDR3 is CASSLVSQGANSPLHF. The DNA for the CDR3 is TGCGCCAGCAGCTTGGTTTCTCAGGGGGCGAATTCACCCCTCCACTTT. Full variable domain (rest looked up from reference TRBV5-1 and TRBJ1-6): KAGVTQTPRYLIKTRGQQVTLSCSPISGHRSVSWYQQTPGQGLQFLFEYFSETQRNKGNFPGRFSGRQFSNSRSEMNVSTLELGDSALYLCASSLVSQGANSPLHFGNGTRLTVT.

The CDR3 DNA is TGTGCCAGCAGTTTATCCGCCAGTGGCAATCAGCCCCAGCATTTT. This codes for CASSLSASGNQPQHF. The chain uses TRBV27 and TRBJ1-5; D ambiguous. The CDR3 consists of 15 residues. Trimming took 0 bases from V and 2 from J, leaving 8 bases between them. Germline CDR1 is MNHEY and CDR2 is SMNVEV (reference sequence).

CDR3 DNA sequence: TGCGCCAGCAGCGTGGACAGGACCAATGAGCAGTTCTTC. This translates into CASSVDRTNEQFF. J is TRBJ2-1 and V is TRBV5-1, with 7 bases matching TRBD1. Germline V gene lookup returns CDR1 SGHRS and CDR2 YFSETQ. J was trimmed by 6 bases and V by 4 bases; bases with no gene match: 4. CDR3 length: 13 residues.

The chain recombines TRBV9 with TRBJ2-3; 7 bases are a match to TRBD2. The CDR3 runs 16 residues. In germline, CDR1 is SGDLS, CDR2 YYNGEE. V gave up 0 bases and J gave up 2 bases; unmatched junction bases: 6. CDR3 loop: CASSVGGGTFTDTQYF. The DNA of the CDR3 is TGTGCCAGCAGCGTAGGGGGGGGTACATTCACAGATACGCAGTATTTT.

The chain employs TRBV27 and TRBJ2-4, with D perhaps matching TRBD1 (5 bases). The CDR3 consists of 16 residues. Trimming stripped 6 bases from V and 0 bases from J, with 15 bases between. Germline V CDR1 and CDR2: MNHEY, SMNVEV (reference sequence). The CDR3 nucleotides read TGTGCCAGCAGACTTCGACAGCTTTTAGCCAAAAACATTCAGTACTTC. Translated, it gives CASRLRQLLAKNIQYF.